Below, 30 T cell receptor beta chains from the same sample are listed, as sequenced in a study of cytomegalovirus exposure and HLA in healthy donors (TCRdb year 2017). Libraries were prepared through the immunoSEQ multiplex PCR assay. A mixture of 60 forward primers for TCR Vbeta segments and 13 reverse primers for TCR Jbeta segments was used in the multiplex PCR. TCRdb took this table from immuneACCESS and kept in-frame rearrangements with V and J called. Such tables lack part of the clones; where checked against another copy, unresolved V genes explain under half of the gap, and the rest is unexplained. The sample yields some 130,000 clones; around 73% were counted once. The ten largest clones capture 1% to 1.5% of the sample. What was sequenced was PBMCs. These receptors were taken from a woman in her forties in good health and CMV-seronegative.

This clone was counted between two and nine times. One end of the junction does not line up with germline, which may come from a read error. This chain uses TRBV5-6 with TRBJ1-1; D might be TRBD1 (5 bases). CDR3 length equals 15 residues. Germline V gene sequence: CDR1 SGHDT, CDR2 YYEEEE. CDR3 region: CASTLFGALNTEAFF. The CDR3, as DNA: TGTGCCAGCACCTTGTTTGGGGCTTTGAACACTGAAGCTTTCTTT.

This chain connects TRBV25-1 to TRBJ2-7; D is possibly TRBD2 (6 bases). V dropped 5 bases and J dropped 3 bases, with 11 bases sitting between them. The CDR3 has 13 residues. From germline, CDR1 is MGHDK and CDR2 SYGVNS. The CDR3 spells CASSLRGRYEQYF. The CDR3 DNA sequence: TGTGCCAGCAGTCTGCGGGGTCGCTACGAGCAGTACTTC.

Of note for this clone: One junction end disagrees with the germline gene, perhaps due to a read error. The V gene is TRBV7-9, the J gene TRBJ1-2; 9 bases are a match to TRBD1. The germline V gene encodes CDR1 SEHNR and CDR2 FQNEAQ (reference sequence). The CDR3 sequence is 18 residues long. CDR3 DNA sequence: TGTTCCAGCAGTCCGGTGGGGGGACAGGGTTCAGATAACTATGGCTACACCTTC. It yields the protein CSSSPVGGQGSDNYGYTF.

V gene TRBV7-9 combines with J gene TRBJ1-6, with 10 nucleotides matching TRBD1. V trimming: 5 bases; J trimming: 11 bases; junction bases outside the gene matches: 9. This CDR3 spans 15 amino acids. Germline values: CDR1 SEHNR, CDR2 FQNEAQ (reference sequence). CDR3 in DNA: TGTGCCAGCAGCCCCCCCGGGGACAGGGGCACACCCCTCCACTTT. Translated, it gives CASSPPGDRGTPLHF.

J is TRBJ2-7 and V is TRBV10-3, with 8 bases aligning to TRBD2. This CDR3 is built from 14 residues. Looked up from germline, CDR1 is ENHRY and CDR2 is SYGVKD. V shed 10 bases, J shed 5 bases, and the junction held 13 bases outside the gene matches. CDR3 bases: TGTGCCAGCGCTCGGACCTCGGGGGGGGACGAGCAGTACTTC. Protein product: CASARTSGGDEQYF.

This clone occurred once. The J gene is TRBJ2-1, the V gene TRBV28; weak D call: TRBD1 (6 bases). Germline CDR1 is MDHEN and CDR2 is SYDVKM. CDR3 size: 14 residues. V lost 10 bases and J lost 0, with 13 bases in between. CDR3: CATRGQSSYNEQFF. The CDR3 DNA reads TGTGCCACCAGGGGACAAAGCTCCTACAATGAGCAGTTCTTC. Based on the CDR3 plus reference TRBV28 and TRBJ2-1, the full variable domain is DVKVTQSSRYLVKRTGEKVFLECVQDMDHENMFWYRQDPGLGLRLIYFSYDVKMKEKGDIPEGYSVSREKKERFSLILESASTNQTSMYLCATRGQSSYNEQFFGPGTRLTVL.

The V and J genes are TRBV28 and TRBJ2-5, with a possible D match to TRBD1 (5 bases). V dropped 0 bases and J dropped 7 bases, with 15 bases sitting between them. The germline V gene has CDR1 MDHEN and CDR2 SYDVKM. The CDR3 consists of 15 residues. CDR3 coding DNA: TGTGCCAGCAGTTTATGGGACACAACACCGAGGACCCAGTACTTC. Encoded protein: CASSLWDTTPRTQYF.

The chain employs TRBV11-2 and TRBJ2-1; TRBD2 agrees at 11 bases. CDR1 is SGHAT and CDR2 is FQNNGV in the germline V gene. Losses at the gene ends were 0 bases for V and 12 bases for J; bases not matched to a gene: 10. This CDR3 region has 16 residues. The CDR3 loop reads CASSLDRRLAGNGQFF. The CDR3, as DNA: TGTGCCAGCAGCTTAGATCGGCGACTAGCGGGGAACGGGCAGTTCTTC.

This clone was picked up one time. The chain employs TRBV5-1 and TRBJ1-6, with D possibly matching TRBD1 (5 bases). Deletions cut 1 base from V and 9 bases from J, with 14 bases between. Germline V CDR1 and CDR2: SGHRS, YFSETQ. The CDR3 is made up of 15 amino acids. CDR3 bases: TGCGCCAGCAGCTTGACGGGGGGGGAGGGTTCACCCCTCCACTTT. Amino acids: CASSLTGGEGSPLHF.

This rearrangement joins TRBV11-2 to TRBJ2-1; 9 bases are a match to TRBD1. The CDR3 runs to 15 residues. V shed 5 bases and J 4 bases; nucleotides not matched to a gene: 6. CDR1 and CDR2 (germline): SGHAT, FQNNGV. This CDR3 reads CASSIRQGVYNEQFF. CDR3 nucleotide sequence: TGTGCCAGCAGCATCCGACAGGGGGTATACAATGAGCAGTTCTTC.

The chain carries TRBV28 and TRBJ1-5; 10 bases match TRBD1. In germline, CDR1 is MDHEN, CDR2 SYDVKM. This CDR3 contains 16 residues. The V segment lost 5 bases and the J segment 4 bases; nucleotides outside the gene matches: 8. CDR3 sequence (DNA): TGTGCCAGCAGTCTCCGACAGGGGGCATATAATCAGCCCCAGCATTTT. This gives the protein CASSLRQGAYNQPQHF.

The genes are TRBV4-2 and TRBJ2-1, with TRBD1 identical over 12 bases. Germline CDR1 LGHNA, CDR2 YNFKEQ. The CDR3 covers 18 residues. The V gene end was trimmed by 4 bases and the J gene end by 8 bases; junction bases not matched to a gene: 15. The CDR3 DNA reads as TGTGCCAGCAGCCGCCTGGGGACAGGGGGCGTTCTGTCTGATGAGCAGTTCTTC. Amino acid sequence: CASSRLGTGGVLSDEQFF.

This clone was detected a few times. V and J are TRBV4-2 and TRBJ1-1, with D perhaps matching TRBD1 (5 bases). The CDR3 covers 14 residues. The ends were cut back, 3 bases at V and 0 bases at J, with 8 bases in the middle. Germline CDR1 reads LGHNA; CDR2 reads YNFKEQ. The CDR3 nucleotides are TGTGCCAGCAGCCAGAGACAGATGAACACTGAAGCTTTCTTT. It specifies CASSQRQMNTEAFF.

This clone was observed a handful of times. The chain uses TRBV5-1 and TRBJ1-2; the match to TRBD1 covers 12 bases. Trimming at V came to 3 bases and at J to 4 bases, leaving 4 bases not matched to a gene. Germline lookup yields CDR1 SGHRS and CDR2 YFSETQ. The length of the CDR3 is 15 residues. DNA for the CDR3: TGCGCCAGCAGCTGGGGACAGGGGGCCGGCTATGGCTACACCTTC. Its protein product is CASSWGQGAGYGYTF.

The chain couples TRBV6-1 to TRBJ2-1; TRBD1 matches 9 bases. CDR3 length equals 15 residues. CDR1 and CDR2 from the germline V gene are MNHNS and SASEGT. V shed 6 bases, J shed 3 bases, and the junction held 6 bases outside the gene matches. Written as DNA, the CDR3 is TGTGCCAGCAGCCGGGGACAGGGAAACTACAATGAGCAGTTCTTC. Protein: CASSRGQGNYNEQFF.

The chain joins TRBV7-6 to TRBJ2-3; D might be TRBD1 (6 bases). V dropped 2 bases and J dropped 4 bases, with 13 bases sitting between them. This CDR3 is built from 15 residues. Germline V gene sequence: CDR1 SGHVS, CDR2 FNYEAQ. DNA of the CDR3: TGTGCCAGCAGCTTAACAGGGCGTCAACCAGATACGCAGTATTTT. Its protein is CASSLTGRQPDTQYF.

The V gene is TRBV5-5, the J gene TRBJ1-2; D gene ambiguous. The germline CDR1 and CDR2 sequences are SGHKS and YYEKEE (reference sequence). The CDR3 is made up of 13 amino acids. The V end was cut by 2 bases, the J end by 1 base, with 6 bases between. CDR3 loop: CASSLSGNYGYTF. DNA for the CDR3: TGTGCCAGCAGCTTAAGCGGTAACTATGGCTACACCTTC.

This chain uses TRBV5-6 with TRBJ2-3, with 9 bases lining up with TRBD2. Germline CDR1 SGHDT, CDR2 YYEEEE. The CDR3 contains 14 residues. Trimming at V came to 5 bases and at J to 3 bases, leaving 4 bases not matched to a gene. CDR3 region: CASRVSGGTDTQYF. The CDR3, as DNA: TGTGCCAGCAGGGTAAGCGGGGGGACAGATACGCAGTATTTT.

The rearrangement joins TRBV27 to TRBJ2-7, with 9 positions matching TRBD1. V trimming: 5 bases; J trimming: 0 bases; junction bases outside the gene matches: 8. The CDR3 sequence is 16 residues long. The germline V gene encodes CDR1 MNHEY and CDR2 SMNVEV (reference sequence). CDR3 DNA: TGTGCCAGCAGTCCTCTGGGACAGGGCAGCTCCTACGAGCAGTACTTC. It encodes CASSPLGQGSSYEQYF.

The rearrangement uses TRBV5-4 and TRBJ2-2; 8 nucleotides agree with TRBD2. In germline, CDR1 is SGHNT, CDR2 YYREEE (reference sequence). Trimming removed 10 bases from V and 0 bases from J; junction bases left unmatched: 14. This CDR3 comprises 17 residues. The CDR3 here is CALSPQPAGANTGELFF. The CDR3 bases are TGTGCCCTGTCCCCTCAACCAGCGGGGGCGAACACCGGGGAGCTGTTTTTT.

This clone was detected a few times. CDR3 coding DNA: TGTGCCAGCACAACACTGCGCGGGGAAAAACTGTTTTTT. Encoded protein: CASTTLRGEKLFF. V usage is TRBV5-6 and J usage is TRBJ1-4, with D unclear. V was shortened by 6 bases and J by 8 bases, with 14 bases between the two germline ends. The CDR3 has 13 amino acids. Germline-derived CDR1 and CDR2 are SGHDT and YYEEEE.

J is TRBJ1-1 and V is TRBV5-4; TRBD1 agrees at 7 bases. The germline gives CDR1 SGHNT, CDR2 YYREEE (reference sequence). The ends lost 0 bases at V and 7 bases at J; junction bases unmatched: 6. CDR3 length: 14 residues. The CDR3 reads CASSLVQGEGEAFF. The DNA for the CDR3 is TGTGCCAGCAGCTTGGTGCAGGGGGAAGGTGAAGCTTTCTTT.

The chain is built from TRBV7-8 and TRBJ1-4, with 10 bases fitting TRBD1. Trimming cost V 5 bases and J 8 bases; bases outside gene matches: 8. Germline V gene data show CDR1 as SGHVS and CDR2 as FQNEAQ. The CDR3 extends over 15 amino acids. The CDR3 here is CASSQLGTGVEKLFF. DNA for the CDR3: TGTGCCAGCAGCCAACTCGGGACAGGGGTGGAAAAACTGTTTTTT.

This sequence joins TRBV7-9 and TRBJ2-1; 8 nucleotides line up with TRBD1. CDR3 length: 17 residues. Germline CDR1 SEHNR, CDR2 FQNEAQ (reference sequence). Germline trimming cut 4 bases from V and 7 bases from J; bases unmatched to any gene: 15. The CDR3 loop is CASSSTAGQVVYNEQFF. For the CDR3, the DNA is TGTGCCAGCAGCTCAACCGCGGGACAGGTGGTGTATAATGAGCAGTTCTTC.

This clone was seen once. The chain links TRBV5-6 to TRBJ2-1; perhaps TRBD1 as D (5 bases). Germline V gives CDR1 SGHDT, CDR2 YYEEEE. Trimming removed 4 bases at V and 4 bases at J, with 21 bases between. This CDR3 spans 17 amino acids. The CDR3 nucleotides read TGTGCCAGCAGCCCTCATACCGCTAGGGGCGCGTACAATGAGCAGTTCTTC. It is translated as CASSPHTARGAYNEQFF.

This CDR3 is CASNPGQERYSNQPQHF. The CDR3 DNA reads TGTGCCAGCAACCCGGGACAGGAAAGGTATAGCAATCAGCCCCAGCATTTT. The chain couples TRBV14 to TRBJ1-5; 8 nucleotides align to TRBD1. V dropped 7 bases and J dropped 0; count of bases not matched to a gene: 11. CDR3 length equals 17 residues. Germline V gives CDR1 SGHDN, CDR2 FVKESK.

This chain uses TRBV1 with TRBJ1-5. TRBV1 is reported as a pseudogene. The CDR3 consists of 15 residues. The CDR3 sequence: CTSSQVRGSNQPQHF. The CDR3 DNA follows: TGCACCAGCAGCCAAGTTCGGGGAAGCAATCAGCCCCAGCATTTT.

Remarks on this clone: The junction departs from germline at one end; a sequencing error may be responsible. V usage is TRBV6-5 and J usage is TRBJ2-3; D is possibly TRBD1 (6 bases). Germline CDR1 is MNHEY and CDR2 is SVGAGI. The CDR3 runs 15 residues. CDR3 nucleotide sequence: TGTGCCAGCAGCTACTTACAGGGCTCGGCAGATACGCAGTATTTT. Protein product: CASSYLQGSADTQYF.

The gene calls are TRBV11-3 and TRBJ2-1, with 12 bases identical to TRBD2. The CDR3 runs to 15 residues. Losses at the gene ends were 5 bases for V and 7 bases for J; bases not matched to a gene: 6. The V gene's germline CDR1 is SGHNT and CDR2 YENEEA. CDR3 in amino acids: CASSELAGGWNEQFF. CDR3 DNA: TGTGCCAGCAGCGAACTAGCGGGGGGTTGGAATGAGCAGTTCTTC.

The chain links TRBV6-1 to TRBJ2-3; 7 bases agree with TRBD2. The CDR3 has 15 amino acids. Germline assignment: CDR1 MNHNS and CDR2 SASEGT. Trimming removed 6 bases from V and 2 bases from J; junction bases left unmatched: 8. The CDR3 DNA follows: TGTGCCAGCAGGACAAGGGACTACCACACAGATACGCAGTATTTT. Protein product: CASRTRDYHTDTQYF.